The clone carrying this T cell receptor beta chain was seen more than once but under ten times. What it binds is unknown. V dropped 5 bases and J dropped 6; count of bases not matched to a gene: 1. Germline CDR1 SGHTA, CDR2 FQGNSA. The CDR3 has 12 amino acids. Participants comprised healthy donors of bone marrow. This specimen comes from a study of cytomegalovirus exposure and HLA in healthy donors. Regarding the study as a whole: In a later analysis, TCR association rates varied by HLA locus: DRB1 most, HLA-C fewest. Fewer N-insertions than the roughly 670-donor mean were reportedly shown by an Asian-associated ancestry cluster in a later analysis. Previously analyzed data showed that most TCR beta V segments were productive at a frequency of about 87% or about 30%.

PCR primers comprised 60 Vbeta and 13 Jbeta primers. The data were produced by immunoSEQ multiplex PCR, yet TCRdb's version contains in-frame clones alone and is incomplete. Of some 130,000 clones listed, around 73% are singletons. This receptor was obtained from a female donor in good health and CMV-seronegative. V usage is TRBV7-2 and J usage is TRBJ2-7; the match to TRBD1 covers 10 bases. The sample was PBMCs. The CDR3, as DNA: TGTGCCAGCAGCCGGGACAGGGGCGAGCAGTACTTC. Translating it yields CASSRDRGEQYF.